This T cell receptor (beta chain) came from a study of graft-versus-host responses after intestinal transplantation. Study-wide context: Among the recipients, all got anti-thymocyte globulin induction and then tacrolimus and steroids for approximately 3 years.

Libraries were prepared by immunoSEQ multiplex PCR; TCRdb keeps only in-frame clonotypes and omits some of them. The table has around 95,000 clones, less than 90% seen once. Germline lookup yields CDR1 MNHEY and CDR2 SMNVEV (reference sequence). CDR3 length: 16 residues. J gave up 1 base and V 4 bases, and 9 bases lay outside the gene matches. General observations from the study: The study associated peak circulating GvH clone levels with early post-transplant HvG declines. Present in recipient marrow, GvH clones included some that appeared first in ileum or blood.

On this clone: Its matching antigen is unknown.

The genes are TRBV27 and TRBJ1-2; 7 bases are shared with TRBD1. The starting material was unstimulated CD4+ T cells sorted from spleen or lymph node cells, obtained before transplant. The clonotype comes from a human donor who was the organ donor for an intestinal transplant. CDR3 sequence (DNA): TGTGCCAGCAGTTCCGTTGGAGGGGGCATTAACTATGGCTACACCTTC. Translated, it gives CASSSVGGGINYGYTF.